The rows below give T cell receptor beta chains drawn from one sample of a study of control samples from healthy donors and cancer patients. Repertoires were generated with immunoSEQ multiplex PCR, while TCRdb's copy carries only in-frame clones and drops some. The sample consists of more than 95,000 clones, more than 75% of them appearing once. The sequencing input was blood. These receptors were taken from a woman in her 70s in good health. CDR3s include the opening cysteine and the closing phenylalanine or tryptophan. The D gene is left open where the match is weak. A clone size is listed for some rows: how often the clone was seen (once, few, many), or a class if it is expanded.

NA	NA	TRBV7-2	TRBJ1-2	TGTGCCAGCAGCACTCAGGACAGACCTAACTATGGCTACACCTTC	CASSTQDRPNYGYTF
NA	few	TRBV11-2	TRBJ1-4	TGTGCCAGCAGCTTCGGGGAGGATGAAAAACTGTTTTTT	CASSFGEDEKLFF
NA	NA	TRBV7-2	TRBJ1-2	TGTGCCAGCAGCTTACTCCCGGGGGACTATGGCTACACCTTC	CASSLLPGDYGYTF
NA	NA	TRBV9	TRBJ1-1	TGTGCCAGCAGCGTAGCATTCCTCGGCGCGAACACTGAAGCTTTCTTT	CASSVAFLGANTEAFF
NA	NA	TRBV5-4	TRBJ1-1	TGTGCCAGCAGCTCCCCGACGGCGAACACTGAAGCTTTCTTT	CASSSPTANTEAFF
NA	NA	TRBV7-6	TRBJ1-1	TGTGCCAGCAGCAGGGCCCTGGACAACCCCAACACTGAAGCTTTCTTT	CASSRALDNPNTEAFF
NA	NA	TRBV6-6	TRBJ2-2	TGTGCCAGCAGGACCGGACAGAACACCGGGGAGCTGTTTTTT	CASRTGQNTGELFF
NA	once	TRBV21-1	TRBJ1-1	TGTGCCAGCAGCTCCCCAAGGGTTTTTCTCCGGGACAAGAACACTGAAGCTTTCTTT	CASSSPRVFLRDKNTEAFF
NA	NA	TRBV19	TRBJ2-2	TGTGCCAGTATGCGGTTTGTGGGTTTGACCGGGGAGCTGTTTTTT	CASMRFVGLTGELFF
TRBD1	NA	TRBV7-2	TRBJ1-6	TGTGCCAGCAGTCTAGGGGGCGGTTCCTATAATTCACCCCTCCACTTT	CASSLGGGSYNSPLHF
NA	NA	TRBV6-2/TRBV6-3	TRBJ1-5	TGTGCCAGCAGTTACTCGGAGTTTAGCAATCAGCCCCAGCATTTT	CASSYSEFSNQPQHF
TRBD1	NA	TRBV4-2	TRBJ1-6	TGTGCCAGCAGCCAACAGGGGGCCGATAATTCACCCCTCCACTTT	CASSQQGADNSPLHF
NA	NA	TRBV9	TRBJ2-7	TGTGCCAGCAGCGCTTCCGGGGGTTTTAGGTCCTACGAGCAGTACTTC	CASSASGGFRSYEQYF
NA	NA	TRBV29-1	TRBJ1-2	TGCAGCGTTGACCCCGCGGGGAGGGACTATGGCTACACCTTC	CSVDPAGRDYGYTF
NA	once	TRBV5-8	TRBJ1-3	TGTGCCAGCAGCCTAGCCGGGACTAACTCTGGAAACACCATATATTTT	CASSLAGTNSGNTIYF
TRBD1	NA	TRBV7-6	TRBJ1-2	TGTGCCAGCAGCCATAAACCCGGACAGGTCTATGGCTACACCTTC	CASSHKPGQVYGYTF
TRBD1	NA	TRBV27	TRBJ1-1	TGTGCCAGCAGTTTCCCACAGGGGCTGAACACTGAAGCTTTCTTT	CASSFPQGLNTEAFF